This entry concerns a single T cell receptor beta chain. CDR1 is KGHSH, CDR2 LQKENI, per germline. The CDR3 is 15 residues long. Trimming removed 3 bases from V and 0 bases from J, with 11 bases in between. The sample comes from a study of blood T cell repertoires in COVID-19. Overall study: There were acute and convalescent COVID-19 samples, and they came from the United States, Italy and Spain. In each case, the material was cDNA or gDNA derived from T cells, B-cell-depleted T cells, or PBMCs.

In the source study's methods: Estimates of nucleated cell counts were drawn from the amplification of reference gene primers. The repertoire was sequenced with immunoSEQ multiplex PCR; TCRdb's copy has only in-frame clones and lacks some. The V and J calls and clone size come from that table; D and trimming were worked out from the DNA. The sample consists of some 120,000 clones, 70% to 85% of them appearing once. Material: peripheral blood. V usage is TRBV18 and J usage is TRBJ1-1, with D unresolved. The sequence was obtained from a man in his 70s with active or convalescent COVID-19. This chain's CDR3 is CASSPLINMNTEAFF. The CDR3, as DNA: TGTGCCAGCTCACCTCTGATAAACATGAACACTGAAGCTTTCTTT.